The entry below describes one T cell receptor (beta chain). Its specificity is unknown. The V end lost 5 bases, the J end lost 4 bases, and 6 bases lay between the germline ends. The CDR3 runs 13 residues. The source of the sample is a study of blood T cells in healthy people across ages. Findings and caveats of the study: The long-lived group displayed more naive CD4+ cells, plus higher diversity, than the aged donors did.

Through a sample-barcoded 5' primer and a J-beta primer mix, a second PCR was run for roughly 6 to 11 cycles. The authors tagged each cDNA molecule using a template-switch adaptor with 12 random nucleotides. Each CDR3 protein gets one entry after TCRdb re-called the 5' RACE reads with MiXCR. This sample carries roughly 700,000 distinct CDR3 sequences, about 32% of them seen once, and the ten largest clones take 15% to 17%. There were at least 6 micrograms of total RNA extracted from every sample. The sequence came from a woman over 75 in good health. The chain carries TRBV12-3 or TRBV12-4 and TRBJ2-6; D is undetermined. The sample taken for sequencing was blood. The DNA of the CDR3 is TGTGCCAGCAGTATTTCCGGGGCCAACGTCCTGACTTTC. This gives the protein CASSISGANVLTF.